A few counts support the clone carrying this TCR beta chain. Its antigen is unidentified. From the 5' RACE reads, TCRdb called clonotypes with MiXCR, one entry per CDR3 protein. The sample consists of roughly 470,000 distinct CDR3 sequences, approximately 14% of them appearing once. These data come from a study of identical twins. Study observations and caveats: Twins showed weaker excess sharing in their beta out-of-frame sequences. In monozygotic twins, models underestimated the sharing of out-of-frame TCR alpha.

This CDR3 spans 14 amino acids. The germline V gene encodes CDR1 SNHLY and CDR2 FYNNEI. Between the trimmed V and J ends, which lost 7 bases and 11 bases, there was a span of 21 bases. These data were also filed under a second study, of yellow fever vaccine responses in identical twins.

The receptor's source is a woman aged 18 to 35 in good health. The V gene is TRBV2, the J gene TRBJ2-1; tentative D call: TRBD2 (6 bases). The sample taken for sequencing was CD4+ T cells sorted from blood. The DNA for the CDR3 is TGTGCCAGCACCGGCGACCGGGACTCCCACCAGCAGTTCTTC. It encodes CASTGDRDSHQQFF.